This T cell receptor beta chain was retrieved from a study of CD8+ T cells in alopecia areata. Overall study context: People stayed on tofacitinib for 6 to 18 months, then stopped the drug for 6 months.

This clone was picked up a small number of times. cDNA prepared by RNA extraction and subsequent reverse transcription served as the template for sequencing. Profiled with immunoSEQ multiplex PCR; TCRdb holds only in-frame clones, not every one. The data contain about 150,000 clones, more than 75% of them singletons. Sequences were derived from CD8+ T cells sorted from blood, sampled at week 0. The clonotype originates from a human donor with alopecia areata.

CDR3 amino acids: CASSFFLSNQPQHF. The CDR3, as DNA: TGTGCCAGCAGCTTTTTCCTTAGCAATCAGCCCCAGCATTTT. This chain joins TRBV5-6 and TRBJ1-5; D is uncertain. The V end was cut by 2 bases, the J end by 0 bases, with 6 bases between. The CDR3 contains 14 residues. In germline, CDR1 is SGHDT, CDR2 YYEEEE. The full variable domain, completed using reference TRBV5-6 and TRBJ1-5, is DAGVTQSPTHLIKTRGQQVTLRCSPKSGHDTVSWYQQALGQGPQFIFQYYEEEERQRGNFPDRFSGHQFPNYSSELNVNALLLGDSALYLCASSFFLSNQPQHFGDGTRLSIL.